Listed here are 27 T cell receptor beta chains from one sample, sequenced in a study of blood T cell repertoires in COVID-19. TCRdb keeps only in-frame clones here, not all; method: immunoSEQ multiplex PCR. This sample has about 530,000 clones, with 85% to 90% found just once. Sequencing input: peripheral blood. These receptors were taken from a woman in her 50s with COVID-19, enrolled during active disease.

CDR3 nucleotide sequence: TGTGCCAGCAGTGAAACCGGGACTAGCGGGGGCACAGATACGCAGTATTTT. Encoded protein: CASSETGTSGGTDTQYF. The chain carries TRBV2 and TRBJ2-3; 13 positions match TRBD2. The length of the CDR3 is 17 residues. Per germline, CDR1 SNHLY and CDR2 FYNNEI. V trimming: 2 bases; J trimming: 1 base; junction bases outside the gene matches: 3.

The V and J genes are TRBV9 and TRBJ2-3, with D uncertain. The CDR3 runs to 14 residues. CDR1 and CDR2 from the germline V gene are SGDLS and YYNGEE. Trimming took 1 base from V and 0 from J, leaving 6 bases between them. DNA of the CDR3: TGTGCCAGCAGCGTAAGAACTAGCACAGATACGCAGTATTTT. This sequence encodes CASSVRTSTDTQYF.

The V and J genes are TRBV5-5 and TRBJ1-1; TRBD1 agrees at 8 bases. This CDR3 has 15 residues. The germline V gene has CDR1 SGHKS and CDR2 YYEKEE (reference sequence). V shed 0 bases and J 3 bases; nucleotides not matched to a gene: 4. The CDR3 loop reads CASSLVVTGDTEAFF. The CDR3 DNA reads TGTGCCAGCAGCTTGGTAGTGACAGGGGACACTGAAGCTTTCTTT.

This clone showed up just once. The rearrangement uses TRBV2 and TRBJ2-3, with 7 bases lining up with TRBD1. The CDR3 covers 15 residues. Germline V lookup: CDR1 SNHLY, CDR2 FYNNEI. The junction had 11 bases not matched to a gene; V was cut back by 8 bases and J by 3 bases. The CDR3 spells CASGPLTGITDTQYF. CDR3 bases: TGTGCCAGCGGCCCTTTGACAGGGATTACAGATACGCAGTATTTT.

This chain connects TRBV7-8 to TRBJ1-2, with D tentatively TRBD1 (6 bases). Per germline, CDR1 SGHVS and CDR2 FQNEAQ. This CDR3 has 15 residues. V lost 1 base to trimming and J lost 5 bases, with 14 bases between them. This CDR3 is CASSLGRTEIYGYTF. CDR3 nucleotides: TGTGCCAGCAGCTTAGGACGGACAGAAATTTATGGCTACACCTTC.

The chain employs TRBV5-6 and TRBJ2-3, with 7 positions matching TRBD1. Unmatched junction bases numbered 4, after V lost 6 bases and J lost 0 bases. There are 14 residues in the CDR3. CDR1 is SGHDT and CDR2 is YYEEEE in the germline V gene. In nucleotides, the CDR3 is TGTGCCAGCATTCACAGGGGTAGCACAGATACGCAGTATTTT. It codes for CASIHRGSTDTQYF.

This chain uses TRBV30 with TRBJ1-5; D possibly corresponds to TRBD1 (6 bases). Germline V gene sequence: CDR1 GTSNPN, CDR2 SVGIG (reference sequence). Trimming stripped 2 bases from V and 5 bases from J, with 16 bases between. The CDR3 has 15 amino acids. The CDR3 bases are TGTGCCTGGAGTCCCAGAAGGGGGATCTATCAGCCCCAGCATTTT. It yields the protein CAWSPRRGIYQPQHF.

This chain connects TRBV3-1 (or the pseudogene TRBV3-2) to TRBJ1-1; D remains ambiguous. This CDR3 region has 15 residues. Trimming took 4 bases from V and 4 from J, leaving 16 bases between them. Germline V CDR1 and CDR2: LGHDT, YNNKEL (reference sequence). The CDR3 nucleotides are TGTGCCAGCAGCCCCTGGACCGCAGAGGGCACTGAAGCTTTCTTT. Translated: CASSPWTAEGTEAFF.

The chain recombines TRBV29-1 with TRBJ1-5; possibly TRBD1 for D (5 bases). This CDR3 region has 15 residues. V lost 0 bases and J 6 bases, leaving 15 bases between the germline ends. Germline assignment: CDR1 SQVTM and CDR2 ANQGSEA. CDR3 protein: CSVEEEGIGSQPQHF. The CDR3 DNA reads as TGCAGCGTTGAAGAGGAGGGGATAGGGAGTCAGCCCCAGCATTTT.

The chain carries TRBV6-5 and TRBJ1-2; D is unclear. The CDR3 is 14 amino acids. The ends were cut back, 2 bases at V and 7 bases at J, with 14 bases in the middle. The germline CDR1 and CDR2 sequences are MNHEY and SVGAGI. The CDR3 here is CASSYVAEGLGYTF. The DNA of the CDR3 is TGTGCCAGCAGTTACGTTGCGGAGGGCCTTGGCTACACCTTC.

This clone was detected once. The J gene is TRBJ2-3, the V gene TRBV9; 11 bases fit TRBD2. In germline, CDR1 is SGDLS, CDR2 YYNGEE. The CDR3 has 16 residues. J gave up 4 bases and V 3 bases, and 7 bases lay outside the gene matches. CDR3 residues: CASSAHSGGASDTQYF. CDR3 in DNA: TGTGCCAGCAGCGCCCATAGCGGGGGGGCGTCAGATACGCAGTATTTT.

The chain recombines TRBV2 with TRBJ1-1; 9 nucleotides line up with TRBD1. J was trimmed by 10 bases and V by 4 bases; bases with no gene match: 13. This CDR3 contains 15 residues. The germline V gene has CDR1 SNHLY and CDR2 FYNNEI. The CDR3 DNA sequence: TGTGCCAGCAGTGCGAGCTCGACAGGGGGTTTATCAGCTTTCTTT. As protein: CASSASSTGGLSAFF.

Comment on this clone: The sample has other DNA sequences that encode this CDR3 too. The CDR3 nucleotides read TGTGCCAGCAGCCAGGGAGGTGGAAACACCATATATTTT. This codes for CASSQGGGNTIYF. The chain is built from TRBV3-1 (or the pseudogene TRBV3-2) and TRBJ1-3; D unresolved. CDR3 size: 13 residues. Trimming stripped 3 bases from V and 3 bases from J, with 6 bases between. Germline V gene lookup returns CDR1 LGHDT and CDR2 YNNKEL (reference sequence).

In nucleotides, the CDR3 is TGTGCCACCAGTGGTACAGGGGGAAAGATCAGGAACGAGCAGTACTTC. Translating it yields CATSGTGGKIRNEQYF. The rearrangement uses TRBV24-1 and TRBJ2-7; 8 bases are shared with TRBD1. The V gene's germline CDR1 is KGHDR and CDR2 SFDVKD. This CDR3 has 16 amino acids. The V and J ends lost 5 bases and 5 bases, in that order; junction bases with no gene match: 13.

This clone has more than one count but fewer than ten. The chain joins TRBV6-6 to TRBJ1-1; 9 bases line up with TRBD1. There are 16 residues in the CDR3. The germline V gene has CDR1 MNHNY and CDR2 SVGAGI (reference sequence). The V gene end was trimmed by 5 bases and the J gene end by 1 base; junction bases not matched to a gene: 8. The CDR3 sequence is CASSRTGGAGNTEAFF. The CDR3 DNA sequence: TGTGCCAGCAGTCGCACAGGGGGCGCGGGGAACACTGAAGCTTTCTTT.

The chain links TRBV7-9 to TRBJ2-7; 10 bases fit TRBD2. Germline lookup yields CDR1 SEHNR and CDR2 FQNEAQ (reference sequence). After removal of 4 bases from V and 2 bases from J, the junction contained 2 bases not matched to a gene. CDR3 size: 14 residues. The CDR3 DNA is TGTGCCAGCAGCTCTAGCGGGGGTCCCTACGAGCAGTACTTC. This encodes CASSSSGGPYEQYF.

V gene TRBV5-1 combines with J gene TRBJ1-1, with unresolved D. Between the trimmed V and J ends, which lost 4 bases and 1 base, there was a span of 8 bases. The CDR3 loop spans 13 amino acids. Germline V gene sequence: CDR1 SGHRS, CDR2 YFSETQ. This chain's CDR3 is CASSPRPNTEAFF. CDR3 sequence (DNA): TGCGCCAGCAGCCCTAGACCGAACACTGAAGCTTTCTTT.

The gene calls are TRBV6-4 and TRBJ2-1; TRBD1 agrees at 10 bases. Looked up from germline, CDR1 is MRHNA and CDR2 is SNTAGT. The V segment lost 8 bases and the J segment 2 bases; nucleotides outside the gene matches: 0. The CDR3 totals 13 residues. This CDR3 is CASGTGAYNEQFF. CDR3 bases: TGTGCCAGCGGGACAGGGGCCTACAATGAGCAGTTCTTC.

The chain recombines TRBV6-5 with TRBJ2-7; tentative D call: TRBD2 (5 bases). Germline CDR1 MNHEY, CDR2 SVGAGI. Deletions cut 8 bases from V and 3 bases from J, with 14 bases between. The length of the CDR3 is 13 residues. The CDR3 bases are TGTGCCAGCGGATCCTTGGACTTCTACGAGCAGTACTTC. Protein: CASGSLDFYEQYF.

Comment on this clone: Distinct nucleotide sequences in the sample also encode this CDR3. V usage is TRBV9 and J usage is TRBJ2-3; the D is unclear. CDR3 length equals 12 residues. Germline assignment: CDR1 SGDLS and CDR2 YYNGEE. V shed 0 bases and J shed 6 bases, with 5 bases lying between them. The CDR3 DNA reads TGTGCCAGCAGCGTAGGGGCGGATACGCAGTATTTT. Translating gives CASSVGADTQYF.

The chain carries TRBV7-2 and TRBJ2-5; D is perhaps TRBD1 (5 bases). The germline V gene encodes CDR1 SGHTA and CDR2 FQGNSA. The CDR3 has 16 residues. V was shortened by 5 bases and J by 5 bases, with 21 bases between the two germline ends. The CDR3 nucleotides read TGTGCCAGCAGCAAACGACCGGGCTCGTCAGGGGAGACCCAGTACTTC. It yields the protein CASSKRPGSSGETQYF.

The chain is built from TRBV2 and TRBJ2-7, with 8 positions matching TRBD2. Looked up from germline, CDR1 is SNHLY and CDR2 is FYNNEI. This CDR3 has 13 amino acids. After removal of 8 bases from V and 6 bases from J, the junction contained 9 bases not matched to a gene. The CDR3 nucleotides read TGTGCCAGCCGACCGGGACTAGTGGGCGAGCAGTACTTC. Translation gives CASRPGLVGEQYF.

This clone has just a few counts. The V and J genes are TRBV5-1 and TRBJ1-3; D is uncertain. The germline V gene has CDR1 SGHRS and CDR2 YFSETQ. Trimming left V 0 bases short and J 2 bases short, with 6 bases between. There are 14 residues in the CDR3. The CDR3 sequence is CASSLDTAGNTIYF. DNA for the CDR3: TGCGCCAGCAGCTTGGATACAGCTGGAAACACCATATATTTT.

The rearrangement links TRBV29-1 to TRBJ1-2; TRBD1 is a possible D gene (6 bases). V lost 5 bases and J lost 7, with 14 bases in between. Germline V gene sequence: CDR1 SQVTM, CDR2 ANQGSEA. The CDR3 spans 12 residues. The CDR3 region has the DNA TGCAGCGTTACCGACAGGTCGTCTGGCTACACCTTC. This encodes CSVTDRSSGYTF.

CDR3: CASSLWESDTEAFF. CDR3 nucleotide sequence: TGTGCCAGCAGCTTGTGGGAGTCCGACACTGAAGCTTTCTTT. The chain employs TRBV7-2 and TRBJ1-1; no firm D call. CDR1 is SGHTA and CDR2 is FQGNSA in the germline V gene. V was clipped by 3 bases and J by 3 bases, with 11 bases between them. CDR3 length: 14 amino acids.

This clone was seen a single time. This CDR3 is also generated by other DNA sequences in the sample. V usage is TRBV5-1 and J usage is TRBJ2-2, with D maybe TRBD1 (5 bases). CDR1 and CDR2 (germline): SGHRS, YFSETQ. The CDR3 sequence is 14 residues long. The germline V and J ends were trimmed by 0 bases and 6 bases, with 9 bases remaining between them. This CDR3 reads CASSLGQGAGELFF. In nucleotides, the CDR3 is TGCGCCAGCAGCTTGGGGCAGGGCGCCGGGGAGCTGTTTTTT. Looking up the rest from reference TRBV5-1 and TRBJ2-2 gives the full variable domain: KAGVTQTPRYLIKTRGQQVTLSCSPISGHRSVSWYQQTPGQGLQFLFEYFSETQRNKGNFPGRFSGRQFSNSRSEMNVSTLELGDSALYLCASSLGQGAGELFFGEGSRLTVL.

V is TRBV6-2 or TRBV6-3 and J is TRBJ1-4; 11 nucleotides line up with TRBD1. Trimming at V came to 4 bases and at J to 7 bases, leaving 5 bases not matched to a gene. The CDR3 is 15 amino acids. Germline-derived CDR1 and CDR2 are MNHEY and SVGEGT. This CDR3 reads CASSSTGTGGEKLFF. For the CDR3, the DNA is TGTGCCAGCAGTTCGACGGGGACAGGGGGTGAAAAACTGTTTTTT.